This TCR beta chain was observed in a study of T cell responses to AZD1222 COVID-19 vaccine. The table came from immunoSEQ multiplex PCR; TCRdb's copy has only in-frame clones and leaves some out. The data show about 69,000 clones, over 65% seen once. This clonotype was sampled from an adult who received the AZD1222 COVID-19 vaccine. The sequences come from peripheral blood, collected 28 days after the second AZD1222 dose.

CDR3 nucleotide sequence: TGTGCCAGCAGTCCACGGGACAGAACAGGGGAGACCCAGTACTTC. Its protein is CASSPRDRTGETQYF. The rearrangement links TRBV6-5 to TRBJ2-5; 7 bases fit TRBD1. CDR1 MNHEY and CDR2 SVGAGI come from the germline V gene. The CDR3 has 15 amino acids. J gave up 5 bases and V 5 bases, and 11 bases lay outside the gene matches.